This T cell receptor (beta chain) was documented in a study of beta chain features in type 1 diabetes (dated by TCRdb to the late 2010s). For the wider study: Mean age, gender distribution, total cell number and subset yield were not different between patients and healthy donors. Naive and central memory subsets were obtained from all 30 or so donors, but regulatory and stem cell-like memory subsets were isolated from only 8 patients and about 8 healthy donors. The study compared the TCRB repertoires of sorted circulating CD4+ T cell subsets in recently diagnosed type 1 diabetes patients with those in matched healthy donors. Across all samples, some 99 million sorted cells were examined, and cell number per subset correlated strongly with RNA yield.

The High Capacity cDNA Reverse Transcription Kit was used to reverse transcribe all of the isolated RNA, meaning that expressed TCRB transcripts were what got sequenced. Deep immunoSEQ sequencing was applied to naive, central memory and regulatory T cell samples, giving an average of around 3.4 million total reads per sample. Sorted cells were lysed in RLT buffer, and RNA was extracted using DNase-treated RNeasy Micro or Mini kits according to cell number. To prevent cross-contamination, every cell subset was processed on its own, while patient and healthy donor samples were processed together. The immunoSEQ multiplex PCR was used to amplify TCRB sequences from cDNA, yielding 87-bp fragments that span the CDR3 region. Sequencing of the amplicons was done on the Illumina HiSeq platform. Per the authors' processing: PCR bias was corrected computationally using synthetic template baselines, and reads within Hamming distance 2 were collapsed, with unmergeable singletons discarded. Reads were aligned against IMGT to assign V, D and J genes, CDR3 length and insertions or deletions at six rearrangement sites. Within each subset, clonotype counts were normalized to sorted cell number, and only after that were true diversity and Gini coefficients computed with the tcR R package. The overlap coefficient, calculated on TCRB nucleotide sequences, was used to measure repertoire sharing. Out-of-frame TCRB sequences from naive cells were analyzed as a proxy for the pre-selection repertoire. TCRdb holds this immuneACCESS table with in-frame rearrangements only. Some clones are missing; in checked studies, unresolved V genes explain under half, and the rest has no known cause. From that table come the V and J calls and clone size; the DNA was used to work out D and trimming. The sample includes 200,000 to 250,000 clones, with 68% observed a single time. Of the sample, around 0.057% is held by the ten largest clones.

What the research found in general, with its limitations: Naive, central memory and regulatory TCRB repertoires appeared to be more similar among patients than among healthy donors. A moderate but significant shortening of TCRB CDR3 length was observed in type 1 diabetes patients in all four CD4+ subsets. Because small numbers of individuals were included in the HLA sub-analyses, any influence of HLA type on TCRB rearrangement was left unresolved. Sequencing cDNA rather than genomic DNA could over-represent highly expressing activated cells, although activation and CD3 levels did not differ between groups. PCR might favor shorter templates, but patient and control samples were amplified and corrected together, so any skew would affect both groups equally. At VDJ recombination sites, patients with type 1 diabetes made fewer insertions and deleted more nucleotides, a pattern implying thymic rearrangement abnormalities.

Relative to germline, V is missing 4 bases and J is missing 6 bases, with 9 bases of the junction outside any gene match. The germline V gene sets CDR1 to LGHNA and CDR2 to YSLEER. The CDR3 runs 16 residues from the cysteine to the phenylalanine. The only DNA kept is the CDR3, 48 bases in frame from the first base. This clone was detected a few times. No cognate antigen has been identified for it. No clone much larger than this one lies a single base away; base qualities are absent. From each donor, a single peripheral blood sample of 100 to 150 mL on average was drawn into heparinised tubes. A BD FACSAria II was used to sort naive, central memory, regulatory and stem cell-like memory CD4+ T cells with a panel that included CD45RO, CCR7, CD25, CD127, CD95 and CD27. Purity was above 95% for every sorted population. PBMCs were separated immediately by Lymphoprep density gradient centrifugation and were stained directly, without being cultured. So that batch effects would be minimized, each experiment stained and sorted samples in pairs, pairing one healthy donor with one patient.

The rearranged segments are TRBV4-3 and TRBJ2-7, and 13 junction bases match TRBD2. The sequencing sample was made of naive CD4+ T cells from blood. The cell subset or site tag for this specimen amounts to: true naive CD4+ T cells. The receptor was isolated from a man younger than 40 in good health. The DNA reads as follows: TGCGCCAGCAGCCCCCTAGGACTAGCGGGAGCAGGCGAGCAGTACTTC. Translated, this is CASSPLGLAGAGEQYF.